Reported below is one T cell receptor (beta chain). A read error may be the cause here, since a much bigger clone is one base away. The data stem from a study of shared clonotypes between healthy human individuals. A CD45RA-negative memory subset and a CD45RA+ naive subset were separated from the CD4+ cells. Profiling relied on immunoSEQ multiplex PCR, and the TCRdb table lists in-frame clones only, not all of them. The sample shows over 1.4 million clones, 96% of them seen only once. The TCR comes from a man aged 25 to 40 in good health. Specimen: naive CD4+ T cells sorted from blood. Subset noted: CD45RA+ positively selected.

CDR3: CASSRDGTDTQYF. The CDR3, as DNA: TGTGCCAGCAGCCGGGACGGCACAGATACGCAGTATTTT. The chain employs TRBV6-5 and TRBJ2-3; the D gene could be TRBD1 or TRBD2 (5 bases each). The CDR3 runs 13 residues. The germline V and J ends were trimmed by 6 bases and 1 base, with 8 bases remaining between them. Germline lookup yields CDR1 MNHEY and CDR2 SVGAGI.